This T cell receptor (beta chain) derives from a study of neurological immune-mediated disorders. Study-wide points: Falling below healthy controls, multiple sclerosis showed the least TCR clonal expansion, while HTLV-1-associated myelopathy showed the most.

In this sample, this clonotype turned up many times. The antigen is not known. Each sequencing run yielded over 190 million TCR-beta sequences from 15-18 subjects. MiXCR, run by TCRdb on the 5' RACE reads, gives a single entry per CDR3 protein. This sample has about 62,000 distinct CDR3 sequences, with around 5% found just once. This CDR3 region has 18 residues. Germline lookup yields CDR1 SGHAT and CDR2 FQNNGV. V was clipped by 2 bases and J by 0 bases; unmatched bases: 9. The sequenced material came from PBMCs. This chain links TRBV11-2 with TRBJ1-3, with 8 bases that match TRBD1. The clonotype originates from a woman aged 45-60 years with multiple sclerosis. The chain's CDR3 is CASSLPTTGVISGNTIYF. For the CDR3, the DNA is TGTGCCAGCAGCTTACCAACGACAGGGGTCATCTCTGGAAACACCATATATTTT.